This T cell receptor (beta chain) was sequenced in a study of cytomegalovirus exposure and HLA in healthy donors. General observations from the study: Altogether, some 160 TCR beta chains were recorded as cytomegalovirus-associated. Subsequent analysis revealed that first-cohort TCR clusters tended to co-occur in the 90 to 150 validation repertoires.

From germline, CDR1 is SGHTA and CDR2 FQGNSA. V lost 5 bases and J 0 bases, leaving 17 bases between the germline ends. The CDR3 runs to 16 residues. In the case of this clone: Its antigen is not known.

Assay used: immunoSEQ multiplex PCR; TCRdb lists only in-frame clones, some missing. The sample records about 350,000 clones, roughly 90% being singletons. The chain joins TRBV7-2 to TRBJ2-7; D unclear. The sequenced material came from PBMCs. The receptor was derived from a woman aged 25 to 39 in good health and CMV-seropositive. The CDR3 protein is CASSGLPGASSYEQYF. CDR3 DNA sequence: TGTGCCAGCAGCGGCCTTCCCGGCGCGAGCTCCTACGAGCAGTACTTC.